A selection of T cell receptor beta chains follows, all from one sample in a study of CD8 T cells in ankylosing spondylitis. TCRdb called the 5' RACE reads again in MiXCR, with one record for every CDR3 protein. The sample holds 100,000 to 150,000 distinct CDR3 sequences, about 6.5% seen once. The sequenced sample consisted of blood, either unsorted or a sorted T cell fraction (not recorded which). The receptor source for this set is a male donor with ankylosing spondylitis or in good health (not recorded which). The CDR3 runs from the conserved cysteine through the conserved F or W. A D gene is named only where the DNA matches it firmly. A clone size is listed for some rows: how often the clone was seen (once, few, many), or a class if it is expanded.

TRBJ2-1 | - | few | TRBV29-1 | CSVERGSSYNEQFF | TGCAGCGTTGAGCGGGGAAGCTCCTACAATGAGCAGTTCTTC
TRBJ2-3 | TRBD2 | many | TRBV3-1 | CASSRSGSRTDTQYF | TGTGCCAGCAGCCGTAGCGGGAGTAGGACAGATACGCAGTATTTT
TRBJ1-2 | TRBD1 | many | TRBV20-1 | CSAPGTGTYGYTF | TGCAGCGCGCCCGGGACAGGGACCTATGGCTACACCTTC
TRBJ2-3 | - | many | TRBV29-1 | CSVLDRASTDTQYF | TGCAGCGTTTTGGACCGGGCTAGCACAGATACGCAGTATTTT
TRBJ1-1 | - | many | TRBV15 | CATSRMWTVLNTEAFF | TGTGCCACCAGCAGGATGTGGACAGTGCTGAACACTGAAGCTTTCTTT
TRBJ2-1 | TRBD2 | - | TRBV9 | CASSLRLAGGHEQFF | TGTGCCAGCAGCCTCCGACTAGCGGGGGGCCATGAGCAGTTCTTC
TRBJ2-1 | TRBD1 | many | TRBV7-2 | CASSRTGGMNEQFF | TGTGCCAGCAGCCGGACAGGGGGCATGAATGAGCAGTTCTTC
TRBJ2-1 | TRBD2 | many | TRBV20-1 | CSASGTSSYNEQFF | TGCAGTGCTTCCGGGACTAGCTCCTACAATGAGCAGTTCTTC
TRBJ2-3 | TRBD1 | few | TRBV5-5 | CASSGRQGTTDTQYF | TGTGCCAGCAGCGGAAGACAGGGGACCACAGATACGCAGTATTTT
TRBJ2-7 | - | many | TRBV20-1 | CSVPGTDSYEQYF | TGCAGTGTTCCCGGGACGGATTCCTACGAGCAGTACTTC
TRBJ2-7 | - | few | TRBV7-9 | CASSKVDEQYF | TGTGCCAGCAGTAAGGTTGACGAGCAGTACTTC
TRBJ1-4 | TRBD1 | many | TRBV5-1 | CASSKAGTGEKKFF | TGCGCCAGCAGTAAAGCCGGGACAGGGGAGAAGAAATTTTTT
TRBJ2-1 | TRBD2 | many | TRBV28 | CASGPGTSYNEQFF | TGTGCCAGCGGACCCGGGACTAGCTACAATGAGCAGTTCTTC
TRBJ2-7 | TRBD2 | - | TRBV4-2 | CASSQGTSAPYEQYF | TGTGCCAGCAGCCAAGGGACTAGCGCGCCCTACGAGCAGTACTTC
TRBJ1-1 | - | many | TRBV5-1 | CASSSNTEAFF | TGCGCCAGCAGCAGCAACACTGAAGCTTTCTTT
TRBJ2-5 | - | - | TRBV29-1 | CSVRQVLSQETQYF | TGCAGCGTAAGACAGGTCTTGTCCCAAGAGACCCAGTACTTC
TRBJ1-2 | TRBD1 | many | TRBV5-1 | CASSPGTVNYGYTF | TGCGCCAGCAGCCCAGGGACAGTTAACTATGGCTACACCTTC
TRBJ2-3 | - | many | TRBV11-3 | CASSFGATDTQYF | TGTGCCAGCAGCTTTGGGGCCACAGATACGCAGTATTTT
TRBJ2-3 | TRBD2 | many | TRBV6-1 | CASSEGGLKERELTDTQYF | TGTGCCAGCAGTGAAGGTGGCTTGAAGGAGCGGGAGTTAACAGATACGCAGTATTTT
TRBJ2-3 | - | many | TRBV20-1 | CSAGPYTDTQYF | TGCAGTGCAGGGCCCTACACAGATACGCAGTATTTT
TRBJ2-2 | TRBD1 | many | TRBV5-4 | CASSPRGDSHTGELFF | TGTGCCAGCAGCCCCAGAGGGGACAGTCACACCGGGGAGCTGTTTTTT
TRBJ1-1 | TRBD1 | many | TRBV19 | CASSTPDRDRLITEAFF | TGTGCCAGTAGTACGCCGGACAGGGATCGACTTATTACTGAAGCTTTCTTT
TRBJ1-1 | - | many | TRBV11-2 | CASSLDLQGAFF | TGTGCCAGCAGCTTAGATCTCCAGGGGGCTTTCTTT
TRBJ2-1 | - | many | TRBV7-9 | CASSESRNSYNEQFF | TGTGCCAGCAGCGAGAGCCGAAACTCCTACAATGAGCAGTTCTTC
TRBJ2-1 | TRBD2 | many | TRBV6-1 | CASRPWTSDYNEQFF | TGTGCCAGCAGGCCCTGGACTAGCGATTACAATGAGCAGTTCTTC
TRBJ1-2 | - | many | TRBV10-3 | CAISPTAAYGYTF | TGTGCCATCAGTCCAACGGCGGCCTATGGCTACACCTTC
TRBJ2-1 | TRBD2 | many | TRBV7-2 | CASSQTSGRFDEQFF | TGTGCCAGCAGCCAGACTAGCGGGAGGTTCGATGAGCAGTTCTTC